This passage covers 4 T cell receptor beta chains from one sample sequenced in a study of cytomegalovirus exposure and HLA in healthy donors. PCR used 60 Vbeta primers and 13 Jbeta primers. Data came from immunoSEQ multiplex PCR; TCRdb stores just in-frame clones and leaves some out. The table lists about 130,000 clones, roughly 69% of them singletons. Input material: PBMCs. The source is a human donor in good health.

This chain links TRBV6-1 with TRBJ2-3; the D gene is possibly TRBD1 (6 bases). CDR1 and CDR2 from the germline V gene are MNHNS and SASEGT. V lost 6 bases and J lost 0, with 13 bases in between. This CDR3 is 15 amino acids long. The CDR3 loop is CASRDRVLSTDTQYF. The CDR3 DNA reads TGTGCCAGCAGGGACAGAGTTTTAAGCACAGATACGCAGTATTTT.

J is TRBJ2-5 and V is TRBV30; 8 bases match TRBD1. CDR1 is GTSNPN and CDR2 is SVGIG in the germline V gene (reference sequence). V lost 5 bases, J lost 3 bases, and 8 bases stayed unmatched. CDR3 length equals 14 residues. CDR3 in DNA: TGTGCCTGGGACAGGGGATGGCTTGAAGAGACCCAGTACTTC. It specifies CAWDRGWLEETQYF.

The chain employs TRBV25-1 and TRBJ1-2, with D maybe TRBD1 (5 bases). Trimming removed 1 base from V and 0 bases from J, with 9 bases in between. This CDR3 has 15 residues. Per the germline V gene, CDR1 is MGHDK and CDR2 is SYGVNS. CDR3 protein: CASSESGGSNYGYTF. CDR3 DNA sequence: TGTGCCAGCAGTGAATCGGGGGGGTCTAACTATGGCTACACCTTC.

The chain recombines TRBV28 with TRBJ2-3, with D possibly being TRBD2 (6 bases). Trimming removed 5 bases at V and 2 bases at J, with 11 bases between. Germline V gene data show CDR1 as MDHEN and CDR2 as SYDVKM. This CDR3 comprises 14 residues. The CDR3 loop is CASSPGTFTDTQYF. The CDR3 bases are TGTGCCAGCAGTCCCGGGACTTTCACAGATACGCAGTATTTT.